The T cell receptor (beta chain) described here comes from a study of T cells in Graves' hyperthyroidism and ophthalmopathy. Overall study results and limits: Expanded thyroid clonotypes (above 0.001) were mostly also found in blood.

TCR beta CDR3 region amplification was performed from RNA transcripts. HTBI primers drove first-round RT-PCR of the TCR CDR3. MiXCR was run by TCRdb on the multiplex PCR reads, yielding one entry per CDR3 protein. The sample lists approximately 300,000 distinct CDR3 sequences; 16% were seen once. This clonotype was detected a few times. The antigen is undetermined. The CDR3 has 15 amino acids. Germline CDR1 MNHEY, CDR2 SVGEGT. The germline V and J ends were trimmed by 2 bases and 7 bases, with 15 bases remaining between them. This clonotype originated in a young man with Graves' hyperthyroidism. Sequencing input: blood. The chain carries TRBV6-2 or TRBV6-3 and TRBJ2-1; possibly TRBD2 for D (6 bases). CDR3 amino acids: CASSYGGTEFNEQFF. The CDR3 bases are TGTGCCAGCAGTTACGGAGGGACGGAATTTAATGAGCAGTTCTTC.